One and the same sample provided the 17 T cell receptor beta chains below, sequenced in a study of blood T cell repertoires in COVID-19. The data were produced by immunoSEQ multiplex PCR, yet TCRdb's version contains in-frame clones alone and is incomplete. Of about 180,000 clones listed, less than 90% are singletons. Sequencing used PBMCs or T cells enriched from blood (not recorded which). The receptors here all came from a human donor with acute COVID-19. The donor label of this sample is uncertain.

The genes are TRBV2 and TRBJ2-3; TRBD1 aligns across 7 bases. Germline loops: CDR1 SNHLY, CDR2 FYNNEI. The J segment lost 1 base and the V segment lost 6 bases, leaving 4 bases of the junction unmatched. This CDR3 is 14 amino acids long. The CDR3 is CASRRQGGTDTQYF. The CDR3 nucleotides read TGTGCCAGCAGAAGACAGGGCGGCACAGATACGCAGTATTTT. The variable domain in full, with the rest retrieved from reference TRBV2 and TRBJ2-3, is EPEVTQTPSHQVTQMGQEVILRCVPISNHLYFYWYRQILGQKVEFLVSFYNNEISEKSEIFDDQFSVERPDGSNFTLKIRSTKLEDSAMYFCASRRQGGTDTQYFGPGTRLTVL.

In this sample, this clone turned up once. The J gene is TRBJ1-1, the V gene TRBV5-1, with D maybe TRBD1 (5 bases). There are 15 residues in the CDR3. Trimming removed 0 bases from V and 3 bases from J, with 12 bases in between. Germline assignment: CDR1 SGHRS and CDR2 YFSETQ. CDR3 sequence reads: CASSLVRGGDTEAFF. CDR3 nucleotides: TGCGCCAGCAGCTTGGTCCGGGGGGGAGACACTGAAGCTTTCTTT.

The J gene is TRBJ1-3, the V gene TRBV30; D may be TRBD1 (5 bases). In germline, CDR1 is GTSNPN, CDR2 SVGIG (reference sequence). Trimming stripped 3 bases from V and 0 bases from J, with 9 bases between. This CDR3 is built from 14 residues. DNA for the CDR3: TGTGCCTGGAGCCAGGGACTCTCTGGAAACACCATATATTTT. Translated: CAWSQGLSGNTIYF.

This clone was recorded only once. The J gene is TRBJ2-5, the V gene TRBV21-1; the D segment call TRBD2 is taken from the table without a DNA check. TRBV21-1 is listed as a pseudogene. The CDR3 length is 14 residues. The CDR3, as DNA: TGTGCCAGCAGCAAAGGTGTTAGCAGCGAGACCCAGTACTTC. Protein product: CASSKGVSSETQYF.

J is TRBJ2-5 and V is TRBV5-1, with 10 bases aligning to TRBD2. J lost 0 bases, V lost 7 bases, and 6 bases had no gene match. CDR1 is SGHRS and CDR2 is YFSETQ in the germline V gene. The CDR3 consists of 15 residues. The CDR3, as DNA: TGCGCCAGCCGGAGTAGCGGGAGGTACCAAGAGACCCAGTACTTC. Protein: CASRSSGRYQETQYF. Using reference TRBV5-1 and TRBJ2-5 for the parts outside the CDR3, the full variable domain is KAGVTQTPRYLIKTRGQQVTLSCSPISGHRSVSWYQQTPGQGLQFLFEYFSETQRNKGNFPGRFSGRQFSNSRSEMNVSTLELGDSALYLCASRSSGRYQETQYFGPGTRLLVL.

As regards this clone: Other DNA sequences from this sample encode an identical CDR3 as well. The V call is TRBV6-5, the J call TRBJ2-3, with 10 positions matching TRBD1. Trimming removed 6 bases from V and 3 bases from J; junction bases left unmatched: 3. Germline V gives CDR1 MNHEY, CDR2 SVGAGI. The CDR3 length is 14 residues. For the CDR3, the DNA is TGTGCCAGCAGAAGGACAGGGGGAACAGATACGCAGTATTTT. This sequence encodes CASRRTGGTDTQYF.

The CDR3 DNA reads as TGTGCCAGCAGTTTGGGGACAGGGGCGAACACTGAAGCTTTCTTT. It is translated as CASSLGTGANTEAFF. The genes are TRBV6-6 and TRBJ1-1, with 10 bases lining up with TRBD1. From germline, CDR1 is MNHNY and CDR2 SVGAGI (reference sequence). J lost 1 base, V lost 4 bases, and 3 bases had no gene match. This CDR3 has 15 residues.

V is TRBV30 and J is TRBJ1-2; D is ambiguous. V lost 7 bases to trimming and J lost 6 bases, with 15 bases between them. This CDR3 is 12 amino acids long. Germline V gene sequence: CDR1 GTSNPN, CDR2 SVGIG (reference sequence). In DNA form, the CDR3 reads TGTGCCTCCGAAGTCGGTTCCGATGGCTACACCTTC. This sequence encodes CASEVGSDGYTF.

The chain uses TRBV9 and TRBJ2-1, with TRBD2 matching 9 bases. CDR1 SGDLS and CDR2 YYNGEE come from the germline V gene. J lost 2 bases, V lost 1 base, and 1 base had no gene match. The CDR3 is 15 amino acids. The CDR3: CASSVTSGPYNEQFF. CDR3 bases: TGTGCCAGCAGCGTAACTAGCGGGCCCTACAATGAGCAGTTCTTC.

V and J are TRBV2 and TRBJ1-2; 7 bases are shared with TRBD1. V lost 8 bases to trimming and J lost 8 bases; unmatched junction nucleotides: 11. Germline V gene data show CDR1 as SNHLY and CDR2 as FYNNEI. This CDR3 contains 13 residues. Here the CDR3 DNA reads TGTGCCAGCGGTTCAGGGGGGTCTTGGGGCTACACCTTC. Protein product: CASGSGGSWGYTF.

The chain carries TRBV29-1 and TRBJ1-1, with D uncertain. Germline CDR1 reads SQVTM; CDR2 reads ANQGSEA. The CDR3 totals 14 residues. Between the trimmed V and J ends, which lost 1 base and 0 bases, there was a span of 9 bases. The CDR3, as DNA: TGCAGCGTTGAAGGTGGCCAGATGAACACTGAAGCTTTCTTT. Protein sequence: CSVEGGQMNTEAFF.

The V and J genes are TRBV7-2 and TRBJ2-5; TRBD1 is a possible D gene (5 bases). The CDR3 contains 14 residues. Germline CDR1 SGHTA, CDR2 FQGNSA. Trimming took off 1 base at V and 1 base at J, with 7 bases between the two ends. CDR3 residues: CASSLVGAQETQYF. The CDR3 DNA sequence: TGTGCCAGCAGCTTAGTTGGGGCCCAAGAGACCCAGTACTTC.

In DNA form, the CDR3 reads TGTGCCAGCAGTTATCAAGGGGCCGCCTACGAGCAGTACTTC. This encodes CASSYQGAAYEQYF. V is TRBV27 and J is TRBJ2-7; a possible D gene is TRBD1 (5 bases). CDR1 is MNHEY, CDR2 SMNVEV, per germline (reference sequence). The V and J ends lost 4 bases and 2 bases respectively, with 12 bases between them. This CDR3 has 14 residues.

This chain connects TRBV7-2 to TRBJ2-4; D perhaps matches TRBD2 (5 bases). The CDR3 length is 13 residues. Trimming took off 2 bases at V and 7 bases at J, with 9 bases between the two ends. Germline V CDR1 and CDR2: SGHTA, FQGNSA. CDR3 protein: CASSLISGNIQYF. The CDR3 DNA reads TGTGCCAGCAGCTTAATTTCGGGGAACATTCAGTACTTC.

The chain uses TRBV5-1 and TRBJ1-4; 11 bases line up with TRBD1. The CDR3 loop spans 14 amino acids. After removal of 4 bases from V and 5 bases from J, the junction contained 1 base not matched to a gene. The germline V gene encodes CDR1 SGHRS and CDR2 YFSETQ. The CDR3 nucleotides read TGCGCCAGCAGCCGGGACAGGGGGAATGAAAAACTGTTTTTT. Translation gives CASSRDRGNEKLFF.

The gene calls are TRBV9 and TRBJ2-3, with D uncertain. Trimming stripped 0 bases from V and 5 bases from J, with 13 bases between. There are 15 residues in the CDR3. Germline loops: CDR1 SGDLS, CDR2 YYNGEE. The CDR3 protein is CASSVGLLVGDTQYF. The CDR3 nucleotides are TGTGCCAGCAGCGTAGGACTGCTGGTGGGAGATACGCAGTATTTT.

The chain joins TRBV7-9 to TRBJ2-1, with 11 bases that match TRBD1. The V segment lost 5 bases and the J segment 4 bases; nucleotides outside the gene matches: 10. The germline gives CDR1 SEHNR, CDR2 FQNEAQ (reference sequence). The CDR3 loop spans 17 amino acids. The chain's CDR3 is CASSGRWDRGKYNEQFF. CDR3 in DNA: TGTGCCAGCAGCGGAAGATGGGACAGGGGGAAATACAATGAGCAGTTCTTC.